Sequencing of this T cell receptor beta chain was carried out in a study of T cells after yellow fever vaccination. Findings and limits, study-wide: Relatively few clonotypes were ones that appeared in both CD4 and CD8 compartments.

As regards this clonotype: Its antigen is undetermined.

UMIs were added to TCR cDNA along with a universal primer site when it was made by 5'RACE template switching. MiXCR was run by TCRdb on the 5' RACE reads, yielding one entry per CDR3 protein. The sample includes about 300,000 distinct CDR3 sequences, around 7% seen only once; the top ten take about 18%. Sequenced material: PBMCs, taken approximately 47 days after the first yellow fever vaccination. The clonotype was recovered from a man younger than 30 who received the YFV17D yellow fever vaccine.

The CDR3 coding sequence is TGCAGTGCCATCGACAGGGGGGACACTGAAGCTTTCTTT. This gives the protein CSAIDRGDTEAFF. This chain uses TRBV20-1 with TRBJ1-1; the match to TRBD1 covers 9 bases. Germline V gene lookup returns CDR1 DFQATT and CDR2 SNEGSKA (reference sequence). The CDR3 has 13 amino acids. Germline trimming cut 6 bases from V and 3 bases from J; bases unmatched to any gene: 5.